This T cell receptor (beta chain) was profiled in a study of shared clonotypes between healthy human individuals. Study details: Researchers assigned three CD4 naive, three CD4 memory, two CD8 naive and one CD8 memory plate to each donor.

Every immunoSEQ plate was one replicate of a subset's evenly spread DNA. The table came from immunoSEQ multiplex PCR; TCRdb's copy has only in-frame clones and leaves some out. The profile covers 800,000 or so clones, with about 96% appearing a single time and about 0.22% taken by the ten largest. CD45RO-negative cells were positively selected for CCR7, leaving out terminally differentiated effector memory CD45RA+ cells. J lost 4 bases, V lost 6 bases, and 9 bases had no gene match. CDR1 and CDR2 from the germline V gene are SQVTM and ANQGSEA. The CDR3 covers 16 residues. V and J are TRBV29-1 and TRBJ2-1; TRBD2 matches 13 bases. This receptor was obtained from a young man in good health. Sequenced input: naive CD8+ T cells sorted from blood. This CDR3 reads CSVSGTSGTKYNEQFF. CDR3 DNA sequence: TGCAGCGTGTCCGGGACTAGCGGGACGAAATACAATGAGCAGTTCTTC.